Given below is one T cell receptor (beta chain) in context. This entry comes from a study of CXCR3-negative and CXCR3-positive naive CD8 T cells. Looked up from germline, CDR1 is SGHTA and CDR2 is FQGNSA. CDR3 length equals 13 residues. The authors made the TRB cDNA libraries by 5' RACE using UMI labels. TCRdb reprocessed the 5' RACE reads, keeping one entry per CDR3 protein, no DNA. The sample data list tens of thousands of distinct CDR3 sequences. The source is a human donor in good health. Some clones in this sample may be carry-over from other donors' samples. The sequencing input was memory CD8+ T cells from blood. This rearrangement joins TRBV7-2 to TRBJ2-7; TCRdb outputs TRBD2, but without DNA this stays unchecked. The CDR3 sequence is CASSPAGSYEQYF.